This TCR beta chain was profiled in a study of blood T cell repertoires in COVID-19. Study at large: The United States, Italy and Spain were the sources of the acute and convalescent COVID-19 samples.

The germline CDR1 and CDR2 sequences are LGHNT and FRNRAP. There are 11 residues in the CDR3. V dropped 7 bases and J dropped 0 bases, with 3 bases sitting between them. Per the authors' pipeline: Estimation of nucleated cell counts was performed using reference gene primer amplification. Produced via immunoSEQ multiplex PCR; TCRdb's table is partial and in-frame only. V, J and clone size reflect that table, while D and trimming were determined from the DNA. Of a few hundred thousand clones listed, around 83% are singletons. The sequence derives from a woman aged 50 to 65 with acute or convalescent COVID-19. Sequenced input: peripheral blood. The rearrangement uses TRBV12-5 and TRBJ1-1; D is ambiguous. CDR3 DNA: TGTGCTAGTGCTGTGAACACTGAAGCTTTCTTT. Residues: CASAVNTEAFF.